This T cell receptor (beta chain) was profiled in a study of blood T cell repertoires in COVID-19. Concerning this clone itself: A junction end diverges from the germline sequence, so it may reflect a read error.

Authors' analysis steps: The assay estimated nucleated cells by amplifying reference gene primers. Method: immunoSEQ multiplex PCR; TCRdb's copy keeps in-frame clones and lacks some. V and J calls plus clone size are reproduced from that table; the DNA served to infer D and trimming. The data hold hundreds of thousands of clones, with approximately 86% observed a single time. This CDR3 has 15 residues. Germline V gene data show CDR1 as SGHRS and CDR2 as YFSETQ. Assignments of participants to cohorts depended upon their own reported clinical history. This clonotype was sampled from a woman aged 60 to 75 who had recovered from COVID-19. Material: PBMCs or T cells enriched from blood (not recorded which). J is TRBJ2-1 and V is TRBV5-1; D is perhaps TRBD2 (6 bases). CDR3 nucleotide sequence: TGCGCCAGCAGCGGGGGGACCTCTGCCTATAATGAGCAGTTCTTC. Protein: CASSGGTSAYNEQFF.